This TCR beta chain originates from a study of blood T cell repertoires in COVID-19 (dated by TCRdb to 2020 to 2022). Concerning the study at large: Samples covering the acute and convalescent phases of COVID-19 were provided by collaborators in the United States, Italy and Spain. The material from the prospective study consisted of cDNA or gDNA derived from T cells, B-cell-depleted T cells, or PBMCs. The dataset comprised deeply sampled blood TCRbeta repertoires from subjects exposed to, actively infected with, or recovered from COVID-19. The repertoires were released in a freely available public database meant as a resource for research on the immune response to SARS-CoV-2. Samples came from the ongoing ImmuneRACE study (first 160 participants) plus 1,254 subjects from 6 global collaborators. Sample metadata almost always included a de-identified subject ID, COVID-19 status, age in years and sex. Where HLA class I and class II types were available, the types were taken from metadata supplied by the sample provider, not from assay-based typing. The investigation overall reported the following: Clinical and demographic metadata were provided uncurated, with the amount varying by source and participant.

TCRbeta CDR3 regions were amplified from genomic DNA using the immunoSEQ Assay, a bias-controlled multiplex PCR. In the authors' own workflow: The number of nucleated cells in each sample was estimated from the amplification of reference gene primers within the assay. To quantify the absolute abundance of each unique TCRbeta CDR3 rearrangement, sequence reads were collapsed and filtered. For each sample, productive Simpson clonality was calculated as the square root of Simpson's diversity index over productive rearrangements. TCRdb limited this immuneACCESS table to in-frame rearrangements with V and J called. A share of clones is missing; checked studies link under half to unresolved V genes, and the rest is unexplained. The DNA was the basis for D and trimming; V, J and clone size are from that table. The sample contains 250,000 to 300,000 clones, around 86% of them found a single time. The ten largest make up around 2.9% of the sample.

Details on this clone: The antigen it recognizes is unknown. No per-base quality is available; no much larger clone lies one base away.

Whole blood was collected in K2EDTA tubes by collaborating institutions according to the institutions' own protocols. For TCRbeta analysis, collaborators shipped samples in one of three forms: frozen whole blood, isolated PBMCs, or DNA extracted from either of those sample types. From cysteine to phenylalanine, the CDR3 is 13 amino acids long. Only CDR3 DNA is held: 39 bases, read in frame from base 1. V and J are trimmed by 5 bases and 5 bases, and the gene matches miss 8 bases of the junction. Reading the germline V gene (reference sequence) gives CDR1 GTSNPN and CDR2 SVGIG. Source material: peripheral blood. The clonotype comes from a woman aged 60-70 years with active or convalescent COVID-19. The chain is encoded by TRBV30 joined to TRBJ1-1, and 7 junction bases match TRBD1. The CDR3 in this case is CAWEKPGGTEAFF. The nucleotide sequence reads TGTGCCTGGGAGAAACCAGGGGGAACTGAAGCTTTCTTT. When the CDR3 is completed using the reference TRBV30 and TRBJ1-1 genes on either side, the full variable domain is SQTIHQWPATLVQPVGSPLSLECTVEGTSNPNLYWYRQAAGRGLQLLFYSVGIGQISSEVPQNLSASRPQDRQFILSSKKLLLSDSGFYLCAWEKPGGTEAFFGQGTRLTVV.